A single T cell receptor (beta chain) is shown here with its context. Participants' own reports of clinical history determined their cohort assignment. The sample originates from a study of blood T cell repertoires in COVID-19. Across the study: Acute-phase and convalescent COVID-19 samples originated in the United States, Italy and Spain.

Original methodology: Nucleated cell number was recorded as an estimate derived from reference gene primer amplification. Generated by immunoSEQ multiplex PCR, the TCRdb table keeps only in-frame clones and is missing some. D and trimming were read from the DNA, whereas the V and J calls and clone size are those reported in that table. The sample has approximately 260,000 clones, roughly 84% seen once. Sequencing input: PBMCs or T cells enriched from blood (not recorded which). This TCR came from a woman in her fifties or sixties who had been exposed to COVID-19.

The CDR3, as DNA: TGTGCCAGCAGCCCGGGACAGGGGAAAGGGGACTACACCTTC. Its protein product is CASSPGQGKGDYTF. This sequence joins TRBV5-4 and TRBJ1-2; 10 nucleotides agree with TRBD1. Trimming at V came to 4 bases and at J to 10 bases, leaving 10 bases not matched to a gene. The length of the CDR3 is 14 residues. The germline V gene encodes CDR1 SGHNT and CDR2 YYREEE (reference sequence).